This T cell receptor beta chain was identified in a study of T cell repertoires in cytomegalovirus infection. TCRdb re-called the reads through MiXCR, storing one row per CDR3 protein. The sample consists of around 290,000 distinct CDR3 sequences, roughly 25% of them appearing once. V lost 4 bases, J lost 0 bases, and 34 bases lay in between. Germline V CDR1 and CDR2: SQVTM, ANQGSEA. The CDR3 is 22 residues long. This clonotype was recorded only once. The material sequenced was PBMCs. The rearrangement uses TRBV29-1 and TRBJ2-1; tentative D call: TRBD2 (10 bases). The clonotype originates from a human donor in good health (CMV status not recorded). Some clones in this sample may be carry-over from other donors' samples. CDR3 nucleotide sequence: TGCAGCGTTGCTAGGACAGGGGACAGACTAGCGGGCTTATCAAACTCCTACAATGAGCAGTTCTTC. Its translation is CSVARTGDRLAGLSNSYNEQFF.